These 17 T cell receptor beta chains were sequenced from one sample in a study of cytomegalovirus exposure and HLA in healthy donors (dated by TCRdb to about 2017). Library creation used the immunoSEQ multiplex PCR assay. For the multiplex PCR, a mixture combining 60 forward primers for TCR Vbeta segments and 13 reverse primers for TCR Jbeta segments was used. The clones in this table, taken by TCRdb from immuneACCESS, are in-frame only. Not every clone is retained; where verified, under half of the shortfall comes from an unresolved V gene, and the cause of the rest is unknown. The sample records around 230,000 clones, around 80% of which are singletons. 6% of the sample rests with the top ten. The sample consisted of PBMCs. The receptors were sampled from a man between 35 and 55 years old in good health and CMV-seropositive.

CDR3 bases: TGTGCCAGCAGCTGGGGGGAGGGGACTGCTTTCTATGGCTACACCTTC. Translation gives CASSWGEGTAFYGYTF. This chain uses TRBV11-3 with TRBJ1-2; D may be TRBD1 (5 bases). CDR1 is SGHNT, CDR2 YENEEA, per germline. The V gene lost 4 bases and the J gene lost 4 bases, with 19 bases spanning the gap. The CDR3 extends over 16 amino acids.

Only a few counts were recorded for this clone. V usage is TRBV18 and J usage is TRBJ1-5; possibly TRBD1 for D (6 bases). This CDR3 has 14 amino acids. V was clipped by 3 bases and J by 6 bases, with 12 bases between them. Germline V CDR1 and CDR2: KGHSH, LQKENI. The chain's CDR3 is CASSPSGGPQPQHF. Here the CDR3 DNA reads TGTGCCAGCTCACCGAGCGGGGGCCCTCAGCCCCAGCATTTT.

This clone occurred a few times. This chain links TRBV10-3 with TRBJ1-1; the match to TRBD1 covers 7 bases. Germline values: CDR1 ENHRY, CDR2 SYGVKD. The CDR3 has 12 residues. The V gene end was trimmed by 6 bases and the J gene end by 8 bases; junction bases not matched to a gene: 6. The CDR3 reads CAISTSGQEAFF. The CDR3 DNA sequence: TGTGCCATCAGCACCTCGGGACAGGAAGCTTTCTTT.

V gene TRBV30 combines with J gene TRBJ1-2, with 11 bases that match TRBD1. This CDR3 is built from 16 residues. The germline V gene encodes CDR1 GTSNPN and CDR2 SVGIG (reference sequence). Trimming took 0 bases from V and 7 from J; bases not matched to a gene: 10. CDR3 loop: CAWSVLTGTGGFGYTF. DNA of the CDR3: TGTGCCTGGAGTGTACTCACCGGGACAGGGGGATTTGGCTACACCTTC.

The chain combines TRBV19 with TRBJ1-2, with a tentative D call TRBD1 (6 bases). From germline, CDR1 is LNHDA and CDR2 SQIVND (reference sequence). This CDR3 has 13 amino acids. V lost 10 bases to trimming and J lost 3 bases, with 15 bases between them. The CDR3: CATKKGVDYGYTF. The CDR3 region has the DNA TGTGCCACCAAGAAGGGGGTGGACTATGGCTACACCTTC.

The genes are TRBV7-9 and TRBJ1-2; tentative D call: TRBD1 (6 bases). V was cut by 0 bases and J by 6 bases, with 11 bases left in between. The germline V gene has CDR1 SEHNR and CDR2 FQNEAQ (reference sequence). This CDR3 comprises 14 residues. DNA of the CDR3: TGTGCCAGCAGCTTAGCGCCAGGGGTTGATGGCTACACCTTC. As protein: CASSLAPGVDGYTF.

V gene TRBV27 combines with J gene TRBJ1-3, with a tentative D call TRBD1 (5 bases). The ends were cut back, 8 bases at V and 4 bases at J, with 9 bases in the middle. Germline CDR1 reads MNHEY; CDR2 reads SMNVEV (reference sequence). This CDR3 region has 12 residues. This CDR3 reads CASGANGNTIYF. The CDR3, as DNA: TGTGCCAGCGGGGCCAACGGAAACACCATATATTTT.

The V and J genes are TRBV12-5 and TRBJ1-1; 8 bases are a match to TRBD1. There are 14 residues in the CDR3. The germline gives CDR1 LGHNT, CDR2 FRNRAP. The ends lost 5 bases at V and 0 bases at J; junction bases unmatched: 2. The CDR3 DNA follows: TGTGCTAGTGGTCTGGGACAGGTGAACACTGAAGCTTTCTTT. This sequence encodes CASGLGQVNTEAFF.

The chain joins TRBV27 to TRBJ2-1; TRBD2 matches at 10 bases. The ends lost 1 base at V and 8 bases at J; junction bases unmatched: 2. The CDR3 is 14 amino acids. Germline CDR1 is MNHEY and CDR2 is SMNVEV (reference sequence). Written as DNA, the CDR3 is TGTGCCAGCAGTTTATGGACTAGCGGAGATGAGCAGTTCTTC. Translating it yields CASSLWTSGDEQFF.

The chain has TRBV5-5 and TRBJ1-5; 8 nucleotides align to TRBD1. The CDR3 has 15 amino acids. Germline CDR1 SGHKS, CDR2 YYEKEE (reference sequence). J was trimmed by 4 bases and V by 1 base; bases with no gene match: 4. CDR3 bases: TGTGCCAGCAGCTTGACAGGGGGTGCAAATCAGCCCCAGCATTTT. Amino acids: CASSLTGGANQPQHF.

This sequence joins TRBV9 and TRBJ2-3; 9 positions match TRBD2. Trimming cost V 0 bases and J 2 bases; bases outside gene matches: 13. The CDR3 sequence is 19 residues long. Per the germline V gene, CDR1 is SGDLS and CDR2 is YYNGEE. The CDR3 here is CASSVAAGGPWLNTDTQYF. The CDR3 bases are TGTGCCAGCAGCGTAGCGGCGGGAGGGCCTTGGTTAAACACAGATACGCAGTATTTT.

The gene calls are TRBV4-1 and TRBJ1-5; possibly TRBD1 for D (5 bases). Looked up from germline, CDR1 is MGHRA and CDR2 is YSYEKL. Trimming took 0 bases from V and 2 from J, leaving 11 bases between them. This CDR3 spans 16 amino acids. CDR3 sequence: CASSQEITGGNQPQHF. CDR3 in DNA: TGCGCCAGCAGCCAAGAGATTACGGGGGGCAATCAGCCCCAGCATTTT.

V and J are TRBV27 and TRBJ1-1; the D gene is possibly TRBD1 (6 bases). The CDR3 consists of 14 residues. Between the trimmed V and J ends, which lost 6 bases and 7 bases, there was a span of 18 bases. Germline V CDR1 and CDR2: MNHEY, SMNVEV (reference sequence). The CDR3 DNA reads as TGTGCCAGCAGCCCTCGACCAGGGGCGCTTGAAGCTTTCTTT. The encoded protein is CASSPRPGALEAFF.

Regarding this clone: Compared with germline, one end of the junction differs, possibly owing to a read error. The gene calls are TRBV7-7 and TRBJ2-1; a possible D gene is TRBD1 (5 bases). This CDR3 has 13 amino acids. The V gene's germline CDR1 is SSHAT and CDR2 FNYEAQ (reference sequence). The DNA of the CDR3 is TGTGCTAGCAGCAGGACAAGGAACGATGAGCAGTTCTTC. Protein: CASSRTRNDEQFF.

The chain links TRBV27 to TRBJ2-3, with 9 bases that match TRBD2. Trimming took 3 bases from V and 3 from J; bases not matched to a gene: 7. Germline V gene data show CDR1 as MNHEY and CDR2 as SMNVEV (reference sequence). CDR3 size: 16 residues. Written as DNA, the CDR3 is TGTGCCAGCAGTTTGAGGCTAGCGGGGAGAACAGATACGCAGTATTTT. Protein sequence: CASSLRLAGRTDTQYF.

The chain links TRBV10-3 to TRBJ1-5; possible D gene TRBD1, 5 bases. In germline, CDR1 is ENHRY, CDR2 SYGVKD. V was shortened by 4 bases and J by 2 bases, with 15 bases between the two germline ends. The CDR3 has 16 residues. This chain's CDR3 is CAISALGLEGNQPQHF. In DNA, the CDR3 is TGTGCCATCAGTGCCTTGGGACTCGAAGGCAATCAGCCCCAGCATTTT.

This clone was seen more than once but under ten times. V gene TRBV7-9 combines with J gene TRBJ2-1, with TRBD1 as a possible D gene (5 bases). The germline gives CDR1 SEHNR, CDR2 FQNEAQ (reference sequence). CDR3 length: 15 amino acids. Trimming cost V 5 bases and J 0 bases, with 11 bases left between them. The CDR3 sequence is CASSRTIYSYNEQFF. Here the CDR3 DNA reads TGTGCCAGCAGCCGGACAATCTACTCCTACAATGAGCAGTTCTTC.